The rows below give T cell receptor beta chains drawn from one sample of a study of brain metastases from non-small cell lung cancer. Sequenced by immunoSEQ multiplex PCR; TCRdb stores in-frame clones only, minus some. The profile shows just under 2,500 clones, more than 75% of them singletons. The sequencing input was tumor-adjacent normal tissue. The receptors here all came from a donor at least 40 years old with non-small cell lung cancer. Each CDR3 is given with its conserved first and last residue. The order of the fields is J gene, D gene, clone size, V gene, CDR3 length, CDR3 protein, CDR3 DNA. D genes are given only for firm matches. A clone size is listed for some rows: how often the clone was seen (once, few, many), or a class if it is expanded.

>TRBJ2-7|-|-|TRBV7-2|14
CASSLGGATYEQYF
TGTGCCAGCAGCTTAGGTGGGGCTACTTACGAGCAGTACTTC
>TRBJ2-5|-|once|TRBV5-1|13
CASSFGGKETQYF
TGCGCCAGCAGCTTTGGAGGGAAAGAGACCCAGTACTTC
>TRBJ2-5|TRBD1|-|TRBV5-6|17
CASSAPGQGAARETQYF
TGTGCCAGCAGCGCGCCGGGACAGGGGGCGGCACGAGAGACCCAGTACTTC
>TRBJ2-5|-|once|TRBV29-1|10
CSVAGETQYF
TGCAGCGTTGCGGGGGAGACCCAGTACTTC
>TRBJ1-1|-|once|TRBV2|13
CATILRRDTEAFF
TGTGCCACAATCCTTCGCCGGGACACTGAAGCTTTCTTT
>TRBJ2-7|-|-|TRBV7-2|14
CASSLAGQLYEQYF
TGTGCCAGCAGCTTAGCCGGACAGCTCTACGAGCAGTACTTC
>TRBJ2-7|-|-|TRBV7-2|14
CASSLNGGIGEQYF
TGTGCCAGCAGCTTAAACGGGGGAATTGGCGAGCAGTACTTC
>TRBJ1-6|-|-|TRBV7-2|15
CASSLDGTHNSPLHF
TGTGCCAGCAGCTTAGACGGAACTCATAATTCACCCCTCCACTTT
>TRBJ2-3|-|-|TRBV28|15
CASSLGQGGTDTQYF
TGTGCCAGCAGTTTAGGCCAGGGCGGCACAGATACGCAGTATTTT
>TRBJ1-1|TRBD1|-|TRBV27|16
CASSPLLDRGFTEAFF
TGTGCCAGCAGTCCCCTTCTCGACAGGGGATTCACTGAAGCTTTCTTT
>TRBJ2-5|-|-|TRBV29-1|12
CSVREGEETQYF
TGCAGCGTTAGGGAGGGGGAAGAGACCCAGTACTTC
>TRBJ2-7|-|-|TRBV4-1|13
CASSQGLGYEQYF
TGCGCCAGCAGCCAAGGGCTTGGGTACGAGCAGTACTTC
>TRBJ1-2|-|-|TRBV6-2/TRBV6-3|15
CASSYPTEEVDGYTF
TGTGCCAGCAGTTACCCGACAGAGGAGGTCGATGGCTACACCTTC
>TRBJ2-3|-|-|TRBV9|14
CASSVDFYTDTQYF
TGTGCCAGCAGCGTAGACTTCTACACAGATACGCAGTATTTT
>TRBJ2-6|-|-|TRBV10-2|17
CASTLTARSSGANVLTF
TGCGCCAGCACTTTGACAGCCAGGAGCTCTGGGGCCAACGTCCTGACTTTC
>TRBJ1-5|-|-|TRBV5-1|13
CASSPDSNQPQHF
TGCGCCAGCTCTCCGGACAGCAATCAGCCCCAGCATTTT
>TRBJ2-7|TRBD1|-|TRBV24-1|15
CATSDPRTGNYEQYF
TGTGCCACCAGTGACCCTAGGACAGGGAACTACGAGCAGTACTTC
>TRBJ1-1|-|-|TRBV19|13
CASIGKGSTEAFF
TGTGCCAGTATTGGAAAGGGGAGCACTGAAGCTTTCTTT
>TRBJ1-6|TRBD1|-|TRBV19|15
CASSFETGEGSPLHF
TGTGCCAGTAGTTTCGAGACAGGGGAGGGCTCACCCCTCCACTTT
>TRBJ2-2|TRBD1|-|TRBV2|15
CASSAYRGDTGELFF
TGTGCCAGCAGTGCTTACAGGGGGGACACCGGGGAGCTGTTTTTT
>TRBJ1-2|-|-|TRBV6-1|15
CASSLQGKEVYGYTF
TGTGCCAGCAGCCTACAGGGTAAAGAGGTCTATGGCTACACCTTC
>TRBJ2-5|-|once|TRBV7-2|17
CASSLAIQGSYQETQYF
TGTGCCAGCAGCTTAGCGATTCAGGGCTCGTACCAAGAGACCCAGTACTTC
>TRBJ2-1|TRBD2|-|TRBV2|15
CASSEKRGAWNEQFF
TGTGCCAGCAGTGAAAAGCGGGGGGCTTGGAATGAGCAGTTCTTC
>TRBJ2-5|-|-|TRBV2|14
CASSQVSSMETQYF
TGTGCCAGCTCCCAGGTCAGTTCTATGGAGACCCAGTACTTC
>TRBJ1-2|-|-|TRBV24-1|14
CATNDSAGYRGYTF
TGTGCCACCAATGATTCCGCAGGGTATCGTGGCTACACCTTC
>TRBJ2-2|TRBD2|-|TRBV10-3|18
CAISEPSGSILNTGELFF
TGTGCCATCAGTGAGCCTAGCGGATCGATTCTCAACACCGGGGAGCTGTTTTTT
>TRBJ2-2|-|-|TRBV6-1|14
CASSEGVDTGELFF
TGTGCCAGCAGTGAAGGCGTGGACACCGGGGAGCTGTTTTTT
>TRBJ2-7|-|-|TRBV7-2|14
CASSLGEAYYEQYF
TGTGCCAGCAGCTTAGGAGAGGCCTACTACGAGCAGTACTTC
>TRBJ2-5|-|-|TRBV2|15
CASSPGPSEVETQYF
TGTGCCAGCAGCCCAGGACCATCGGAAGTGGAGACCCAGTACTTC
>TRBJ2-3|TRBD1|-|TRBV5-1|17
CASSLGPDRGGTDTQYF
TGCGCCAGCAGCTTGGGGCCAGACAGGGGGGGCACAGATACGCAGTATTTT
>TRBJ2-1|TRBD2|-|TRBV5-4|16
CASSLKVASGRHEQFF
TGTGCCAGCAGCTTGAAGGTGGCTAGCGGAAGACATGAACAGTTCTTC
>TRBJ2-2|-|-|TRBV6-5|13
CASGLRGGGELFF
TGTGCCAGCGGCTTGAGGGGTGGCGGGGAGCTGTTTTTT
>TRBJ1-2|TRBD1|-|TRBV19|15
CASSIEGQGGSGYTF
TGTGCCAGTAGTATTGAAGGACAGGGGGGTTCCGGCTACACCTTC
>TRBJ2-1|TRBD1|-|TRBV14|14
CASSPRDRGNEQFF
TGTGCCAGCAGCCCCCGGGACAGGGGCAATGAGCAGTTCTTC
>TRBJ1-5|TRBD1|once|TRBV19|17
CASKGATGLSRNQPQHF
TGTGCCAGTAAGGGGGCTACTGGCTTGTCCCGGAATCAGCCCCAGCATTTT
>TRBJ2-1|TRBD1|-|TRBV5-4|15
CASSLDRGTYNEQFF
TGTGCCAGCAGCTTGGACAGGGGGACCTACAATGAGCAGTTCTTC
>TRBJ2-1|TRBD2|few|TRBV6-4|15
CASSDSPGTSNEQFF
TGTGCCAGCAGTGACTCCCCCGGGACTAGTAATGAGCAGTTCTTC
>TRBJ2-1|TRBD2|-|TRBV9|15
CASSRLAGGPNEQFF
TGTGCCAGCAGTCGTCTGGCGGGGGGGCCCAATGAGCAGTTCTTC
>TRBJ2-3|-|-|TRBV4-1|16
CASSQDPQRGTDTQYF
TGCGCCAGCAGCCAAGATCCTCAGCGGGGCACAGATACGCAGTATTTT
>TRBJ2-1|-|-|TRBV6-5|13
CASGYAGAGEQFF
TGTGCCAGCGGGTACGCAGGGGCGGGGGAGCAGTTCTTC
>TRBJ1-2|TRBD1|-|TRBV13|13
CASSSGTGKGYTF
TGTGCCAGCAGCTCCGGGACAGGGAAGGGCTACACCTTC
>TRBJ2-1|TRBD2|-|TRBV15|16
CATSTRKGGGGNEQFF
TGTGCCACCAGCACCCGAAAAGGCGGGGGGGGGAATGAGCAGTTCTTC
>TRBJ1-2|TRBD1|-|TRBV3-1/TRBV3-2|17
CASSQWEQGAGNYGYTF
TGTGCCAGCAGCCAATGGGAACAGGGGGCCGGGAACTATGGCTACACCTTC
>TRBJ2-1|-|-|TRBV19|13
CASSMSGRNEQFF
TGTGCCAGTAGTATGAGTGGGAGGAATGAGCAGTTCTTC
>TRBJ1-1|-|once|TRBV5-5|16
CASSMTVGALNTEAFF
TGTGCCAGCAGCATGACAGTCGGGGCCTTGAACACTGAAGCTTTCTTT
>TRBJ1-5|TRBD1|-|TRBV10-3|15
CAISGGQRTNQPQHF
TGTGCCATCAGTGGGGGACAGAGAACCAATCAGCCCCAGCATTTT
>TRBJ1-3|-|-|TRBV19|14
CASSPQAAGNTIYF
TGTGCCAGTAGTCCGCAGGCGGCGGGAAACACCATATATTTT
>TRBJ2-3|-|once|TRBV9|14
CASSVGVTTDTQYF
TGTGCCAGCAGCGTAGGTGTCACCACAGATACGCAGTATTTT
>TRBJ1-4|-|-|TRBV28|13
CASMAGADEKLFF
TGTGCCAGCATGGCGGGGGCGGACGAAAAACTGTTTTTT
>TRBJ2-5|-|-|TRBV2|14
CASSGDLTQETQYF
TGTGCCAGCAGTGGGGACCTCACCCAAGAGACCCAGTACTTC
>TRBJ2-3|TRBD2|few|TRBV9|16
CASTTGLAESTDTQYF
TGTGCCAGCACGACTGGACTAGCGGAGAGCACAGATACGCAGTATTTT
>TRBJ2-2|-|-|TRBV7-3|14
CASSYQVNTGELFF
TGTGCCAGCAGCTATCAAGTAAACACCGGGGAGCTGTTTTTT
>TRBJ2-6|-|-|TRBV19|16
CASSIDEAPGANVLTF
TGTGCCAGTAGTATAGACGAGGCGCCTGGGGCCAACGTCCTGACTTTC
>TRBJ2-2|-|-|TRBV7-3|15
CASSLGRDSTGELFF
TGTGCCAGCAGCTTGGGCAGGGACTCCACCGGAGAGCTGTTTTTT
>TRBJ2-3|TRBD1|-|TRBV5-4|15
CASSSGTGLSDTQYF
TGTGCCAGCAGCTCCGGGACAGGTTTATCAGATACGCAGTATTTT